This T cell receptor (beta chain) was captured in a study of shared clonotypes between healthy human individuals. TCRdb's table, derived via immunoSEQ multiplex PCR, lists solely in-frame clones and lacks some. The table includes roughly 500,000 clones, 70% to 80% detected once. CDR3 size: 14 residues. Germline trimming cut 1 base from V and 5 bases from J; bases unmatched to any gene: 2. CDR1 is SGHRS, CDR2 YFSETQ, per germline. Each donor was a Caucasian adult residing in Nashville, Tennessee. This rearrangement joins TRBV5-1 to TRBJ1-5; 8 positions agree with TRBD1. Sequencing was performed on PBMCs. The source is a woman aged 40 to 55 in good health. Some clones in this sample may be carry-over from other donors' samples. CDR3 bases: TGCGCCAGCAGCTTGACAGGGGGTCATCAGCCCCAGCATTTT. Residues: CASSLTGGHQPQHF.